Each of the 24 T cell receptor beta chains below was sequenced from the same sample in a study of cytomegalovirus exposure and HLA in healthy donors. This PCR relied on a set of 60 Vbeta primers and 13 Jbeta primers. Only in-frame clones appear in the TCRdb table, and some are missing; sequencing was by immunoSEQ multiplex PCR. The table includes about 130,000 clones, roughly four fifths detected once. The sequencing input was PBMCs. Receptor source: a woman in her forties or fifties in good health and CMV-seronegative.

Note on this clone: The same CDR3 also results from other DNA sequences found in this sample. The V call is TRBV9, the J call TRBJ1-1, with D possibly being TRBD1 (5 bases). The germline V gene has CDR1 SGDLS and CDR2 YYNGEE. Trimming took 3 bases from V and 1 from J, leaving 7 bases between them. CDR3 length: 13 residues. The CDR3 coding sequence is TGTGCCAGCAGCGAAGGACAGAACACTGAAGCTTTCTTT. Translation gives CASSEGQNTEAFF.

This chain links TRBV4-1 with TRBJ2-5, with TRBD1 as a possible D gene (6 bases). Germline assignment: CDR1 MGHRA and CDR2 YSYEKL. The CDR3 is made up of 14 amino acids. V shed 1 base and J shed 4 bases, with 10 bases lying between them. The CDR3 loop is CASSQVTGRETQYF. CDR3 DNA sequence: TGCGCCAGCAGCCAAGTCACAGGGCGAGAGACCCAGTACTTC.

The rearrangement links TRBV7-2 to TRBJ1-3; possibly TRBD1 for D (5 bases). V was cut by 5 bases and J by 8 bases, with 13 bases left in between. Germline V gene lookup returns CDR1 SGHTA and CDR2 FQGNSA. This CDR3 region has 13 residues. The CDR3 DNA sequence: TGTGCCAGCAGCGCGACAGTTGGGGACACCATATATTTT. As protein: CASSATVGDTIYF.

The chain links TRBV7-3 to TRBJ2-2; a possible D gene is TRBD1 (6 bases). From germline, CDR1 is SGHTA and CDR2 FQGTGA. The length of the CDR3 is 15 residues. Trimming pared 5 bases from V and 4 bases from J, leaving 14 bases between. The CDR3 here is CASSLLTGSTGELFF. DNA for the CDR3: TGTGCCAGCAGCCTTCTCACAGGGTCCACCGGGGAGCTGTTTTTT. The full variable domain, with the rest looked up from reference TRBV7-3 and TRBJ2-2, is GAGVSQTPSNKVTEKGKYVELRCDPISGHTALYWYRQSLGQGPEFLIYFQGTGAADDSGLPNDRFFAVRPEGSVSTLKIQRTERGDSAVYLCASSLLTGSTGELFFGEGSRLTVL.

The chain combines TRBV11-2 with TRBJ2-7; 10 nucleotides agree with TRBD2. This CDR3 contains 15 residues. Germline-derived CDR1 and CDR2 are SGHAT and FQNNGV. J was trimmed by 6 bases and V by 2 bases; bases with no gene match: 7. The CDR3 loop reads CASSLRLAGVPEQYV. CDR3 DNA: TGTGCCAGCAGCTTACGGCTAGCGGGAGTTCCCGAGCAGTACGTC.

The chain links TRBV5-1 to TRBJ1-5; 7 positions match TRBD1. Germline values: CDR1 SGHRS, CDR2 YFSETQ. The junction had 4 bases not matched to a gene; V was cut back by 0 bases and J by 4 bases. The CDR3 has 15 residues. CDR3 loop: CASSLGTGFNQPQHF. DNA of the CDR3: TGCGCCAGCAGCTTGGGGACAGGTTTTAATCAGCCCCAGCATTTT.

This clone came up a few times. The rearrangement links TRBV28 to TRBJ2-1, with 7 bases aligning to TRBD2. The CDR3 extends over 15 amino acids. Trimming took 5 bases from V and 3 from J; bases not matched to a gene: 7. Germline CDR1 is MDHEN and CDR2 is SYDVKM. The CDR3 sequence: CASSPPGGSYNEQFF. The CDR3 DNA is TGTGCCAGCAGTCCCCCGGGAGGAAGCTACAATGAGCAGTTCTTC.

The rearrangement links TRBV2 to TRBJ1-5, with D unclear. Germline loops: CDR1 SNHLY, CDR2 FYNNEI. V lost 6 bases and J lost 1, with 10 bases in between. This CDR3 has 14 amino acids. The CDR3 loop reads CASRWAGSNQPQHF. CDR3 bases: TGTGCCAGCAGGTGGGCGGGGAGCAATCAGCCCCAGCATTTT.

The genes are TRBV14 and TRBJ1-1; TRBD1 matches at 8 bases. The CDR3 length is 14 residues. Germline V gene data show CDR1 as SGHDN and CDR2 as FVKESK. With 3 bases clipped from V and 4 bases from J, the junction kept 4 bases outside the gene matches. CDR3 residues: CASSQTTGATEAFF. CDR3 sequence (DNA): TGTGCCAGCAGCCAGACGACAGGGGCCACTGAAGCTTTCTTT.

This chain connects TRBV29-1 to TRBJ2-7; D might be TRBD1 (5 bases). V was trimmed by 5 bases and J by 0 bases, leaving 14 bases between them. This CDR3 region has 14 residues. CDR1 and CDR2 (germline): SQVTM, ANQGSEA. CDR3 DNA: TGCAGCGTTACGACAGAGAAGAGCTCCTACGAGCAGTACTTC. This gives the protein CSVTTEKSSYEQYF.

The chain links TRBV28 to TRBJ2-5; D call uncertain. Per germline, CDR1 MDHEN and CDR2 SYDVKM. The CDR3 contains 11 residues. V was cut by 6 bases and J by 2 bases, with 4 bases left in between. CDR3 in amino acids: CASSQQETQYF. The CDR3 bases are TGTGCCAGCAGCCAGCAAGAGACCCAGTACTTC.

The chain employs TRBV5-4 and TRBJ1-2; D unclear. Trimming cost V 4 bases and J 3 bases, with 10 bases left between them. The V gene's germline CDR1 is SGHNT and CDR2 YYREEE (reference sequence). This CDR3 contains 13 residues. The CDR3 region has the DNA TGTGCCAGCAGCGTAGTCCGGGACTATGGCTACACCTTC. Translating gives CASSVVRDYGYTF.

The chain is built from TRBV5-4 and TRBJ1-1; TRBD1 matches 7 bases. The CDR3 consists of 15 residues. Germline assignment: CDR1 SGHNT and CDR2 YYREEE (reference sequence). V shed 4 bases, J shed 2 bases, and the junction held 8 bases outside the gene matches. The CDR3 is CASSPLGQINTEAFF. CDR3 DNA sequence: TGTGCCAGCAGCCCCCTGGGACAGATTAACACTGAAGCTTTCTTT.

This clone came up a few times. This chain connects TRBV28 to TRBJ1-2; TRBD1 matches 9 bases. Germline V gene sequence: CDR1 MDHEN, CDR2 SYDVKM. CDR3 size: 15 residues. V dropped 3 bases and J dropped 7; count of bases not matched to a gene: 9. CDR3 region: CASSLGDRDASGYTF. CDR3 in DNA: TGTGCCAGCAGTTTGGGGGACAGGGACGCCAGTGGCTACACCTTC.

The chain uses TRBV5-6 and TRBJ2-2, with D hard to call. Germline CDR1 SGHDT, CDR2 YYEEEE. Trimming stripped 5 bases from V and 6 bases from J, with 8 bases between. CDR3 size: 12 residues. The CDR3 spells CASSRGPGELFF. CDR3 DNA sequence: TGTGCCAGCAGTAGAGGTCCCGGGGAGCTGTTTTTT.

The gene calls are TRBV7-8 and TRBJ2-5, with 9 bases aligning to TRBD2. With V trimmed by 5 bases and J by 9 bases, 13 bases remained unmatched. CDR3 size: 15 residues. Germline lookup yields CDR1 SGHVS and CDR2 FQNEAQ. CDR3 DNA: TGTGCCAGCAGCGCGACTAGCGGAGCCTCCTCGGCCCAGTACTTC. Amino acid sequence: CASSATSGASSAQYF.

This clone was picked up a small number of times. The chain couples TRBV28 to TRBJ1-2; maybe TRBD1 (6 bases). CDR1 and CDR2 (germline): MDHEN, SYDVKM. Trimming cost V 3 bases and J 0 bases, with 14 bases left between them. The CDR3 runs 16 residues. The CDR3 is CASSLNQGLSNYGYTF. For the CDR3, the DNA is TGTGCCAGCAGTTTGAACCAGGGGCTTTCTAACTATGGCTACACCTTC.

The chain is built from TRBV11-2 and TRBJ2-2; no clear D. V was clipped by 5 bases and J by 5 bases, with 3 bases between them. The CDR3 contains 11 residues. CDR1 SGHAT and CDR2 FQNNGV come from the germline V gene. The DNA for the CDR3 is TGTGCCAGCAGCCTGACCGGGGAGCTGTTTTTT. Translation: CASSLTGELFF.

V is TRBV25-1 and J is TRBJ2-5, with 10 bases identical to TRBD1. The V gene end was trimmed by 5 bases and the J gene end by 1 base; junction bases not matched to a gene: 13. The length of the CDR3 is 18 residues. The germline gives CDR1 MGHDK, CDR2 SYGVNS. CDR3 in amino acids: CASSSWGLGDRGQETQYF. CDR3 sequence (DNA): TGTGCCAGCAGTTCATGGGGTCTCGGGGACAGGGGCCAAGAGACCCAGTACTTC.

This chain links TRBV4-3 with TRBJ2-3, with D perhaps TRBD2 (7 bases). Germline loops: CDR1 LGHNA, CDR2 YSLEER. CDR3 length equals 15 residues. V was trimmed by 5 bases and J by 1 base, leaving 13 bases between them. The CDR3 DNA reads as TGCGCCAGCAGCTACCAGGGGAGGGGCACAGATACGCAGTATTTT. Protein: CASSYQGRGTDTQYF.

The CDR3 reads CASRRTVSYEQYF. In nucleotides, the CDR3 is TGTGCCAGCCGTAGGACAGTATCCTACGAGCAGTACTTC. The rearrangement links TRBV27 to TRBJ2-7, with TRBD1 as a possible D gene (6 bases). V was cut by 8 bases and J by 1 base, with 12 bases left in between. Germline V gene sequence: CDR1 MNHEY, CDR2 SMNVEV (reference sequence). This CDR3 is 13 amino acids long.

This clone occurred a few times. The V and J genes are TRBV29-1 and TRBJ2-1; TRBD2 might be the D (5 bases). V was cut by 7 bases and J by 8 bases, with 12 bases left in between. From germline, CDR1 is SQVTM and CDR2 ANQGSEA. The CDR3 loop spans 11 amino acids. CDR3 in DNA: TGCAGCGCCGGGGTCGACGATGAGCAGTTCTTC. Its protein product is CSAGVDDEQFF.

The chain links TRBV6-1 to TRBJ1-1; D not resolved. The germline gives CDR1 MNHNS, CDR2 SASEGT. The ends were cut back, 5 bases at V and 7 bases at J, with 11 bases in the middle. The CDR3 sequence is 12 residues long. The CDR3 protein is CASSNGRSEAFF. In DNA, the CDR3 is TGTGCCAGCAGTAACGGAAGGAGTGAAGCTTTCTTT.

The gene calls are TRBV28 and TRBJ2-1; 8 bases map to TRBD1. The CDR3 spans 14 residues. From germline, CDR1 is MDHEN and CDR2 SYDVKM. V trimming: 6 bases; J trimming: 8 bases; junction bases outside the gene matches: 9. The CDR3 nucleotides read TGTGCCAGCAGCAGGGACAGGCCCAACGATGAGCAGTTCTTC. It yields the protein CASSRDRPNDEQFF.